A selection of T cell receptor beta chains follows, all from one sample in a study of OX40 agonist ivuxolimab in advanced cancers. The assay was immunoSEQ multiplex PCR, and TCRdb's table has in-frame clones only and misses some. In the table there are tens of thousands of clones, 85% to 90% of which are singletons. The sample consisted of CD4+ or CD8+ T cells sorted from blood, taken in a trial of the OX40 agonist ivuxolimab. The receptors originated from an adult with an advanced solid tumor such as melanoma, head and neck, liver or kidney cancer. CDR3s include the opening cysteine and the closing phenylalanine or tryptophan. D genes are given only for firm matches. The size field is filled for only some rows; it gives once, few, many or a size class.

D: TRBD2
J: TRBJ2-7
size: -
V: TRBV19
CDR3: CASSIGGSAEQYF
DNA: TGTGCCAGTAGTATTGGCGGGAGCGCCGAGCAGTACTTC

D: -
J: TRBJ1-2
size: -
V: TRBV5-1
CDR3: CASSLGQRYTF
DNA: TGCGCCAGCAGCTTGGGACAGCGCTACACCTTC

D: -
J: TRBJ1-2
size: -
V: TRBV5-6
CDR3: CASSSRNGQGYNYGYTF
DNA: TGTGCCAGCAGCTCCCGTAATGGGCAGGGATATAACTATGGCTACACCTTC

D: -
J: TRBJ2-2
size: -
V: TRBV27
CDR3: CASSLSASASPNTGELFF
DNA: TGTGCCAGCAGTTTATCAGCTAGCGCCTCACCGAACACCGGGGAGCTGTTTTTT

D: -
J: TRBJ2-7
size: -
V: TRBV7-2
CDR3: CASSLGQGGYEQYF
DNA: TGTGCCAGCAGCTTAGGTCAGGGGGGCTACGAGCAGTACTTC

D: -
J: TRBJ1-2
size: -
V: TRBV7-6
CDR3: CASSPGLGRSGYTF
DNA: TGTGCCAGCAGCCCAGGGTTGGGTCGGTCGGGCTACACCTTC

D: -
J: TRBJ2-7
size: -
V: TRBV19
CDR3: CASSMSGLNSYEQYF
DNA: TGTGCCAGTAGTATGTCAGGGCTGAATTCCTACGAGCAGTACTTC

D: -
J: TRBJ1-5
size: -
V: TRBV28
CDR3: CASSFSQGLGQPQHF
DNA: TGTGCCAGCAGTTTCTCACAGGGTTTAGGTCAGCCCCAGCATTTT

D: TRBD2
J: TRBJ2-5
size: -
V: TRBV28
CDR3: CASSFPAGGGSKTQYF
DNA: TGTGCCAGCAGTTTCCCGGCGGGGGGGGGATCAAAGACCCAGTACTTC

D: -
J: TRBJ1-1
size: -
V: TRBV10-1
CDR3: CASSESKAVEAFF
DNA: TGCGCCAGCAGTGAGTCGAAGGCAGTGGAAGCTTTCTTT

D: TRBD1
J: TRBJ1-1
size: -
V: TRBV5-1
CDR3: CASSYRGTTEAFF
DNA: TGCGCCAGCAGCTACAGGGGGACCACTGAAGCTTTCTTT

D: TRBD1
J: TRBJ1-2
size: -
V: TRBV19
CDR3: CASIGTGDFVDGYTF
DNA: TGTGCCAGTATCGGGACAGGGGATTTTGTGGATGGCTACACCTTC

D: -
J: TRBJ2-2
size: -
V: TRBV7-9
CDR3: CASSSPGQMTGDTGELFF
DNA: TGTGCCAGCAGCTCACCGGGACAGATGACGGGGGACACCGGGGAGCTGTTTTTT

D: TRBD1
J: TRBJ2-4
size: -
V: TRBV7-9
CDR3: CASSPTRTGAKNIQYF
DNA: TGTGCCAGCAGCCCAACCAGGACAGGGGCCAAAAACATTCAGTACTTC

D: -
J: TRBJ2-7
size: -
V: TRBV28
CDR3: CASSSPYSRAYEQYF
DNA: TGTGCCAGCAGTTCCCCTTACTCCCGCGCCTACGAGCAGTACTTC

D: TRBD2
J: TRBJ2-1
size: -
V: TRBV6-1
CDR3: CASSDVVKAGGGNEQFF
DNA: TGTGCCAGCAGTGATGTTGTAAAAGCGGGAGGTGGGAATGAGCAGTTCTTC

D: -
J: TRBJ2-2
size: -
V: TRBV9
CDR3: CASSVLGPNTGELFF
DNA: TGTGCCAGCAGCGTTTTGGGCCCGAACACCGGGGAGCTGTTTTTT

D: -
J: TRBJ2-7
size: medium-sized
V: TRBV6-6
CDR3: CASWGADNTYEQYF
DNA: TGTGCCAGCTGGGGGGCGGACAATACCTACGAGCAGTACTTC

D: -
J: TRBJ1-1
size: -
V: TRBV29-1
CDR3: CSVEASINDRWNTEAFF
DNA: TGCAGCGTTGAAGCCTCCATTAACGATCGGTGGAACACTGAAGCTTTCTTT

D: TRBD2
J: TRBJ2-5
size: -
V: TRBV5-4
CDR3: CASSSYREGRETQYF
DNA: TGTGCCAGCAGCTCTTACCGGGAGGGCCGAGAGACCCAGTACTTC

D: -
J: TRBJ1-2
size: -
V: TRBV9
CDR3: CASSVEGANYGYTF
DNA: TGTGCCAGCAGCGTTGAGGGAGCTAACTATGGCTACACCTTC

D: -
J: TRBJ2-7
size: once
V: TRBV14
CDR3: CASSPRGFYEQYF
DNA: TGTGCCAGCAGCCCCCGAGGGTTCTACGAGCAGTACTTC

D: TRBD1
J: TRBJ1-2
size: -
V: TRBV7-6
CDR3: CASSGTGTGSPYGYTF
DNA: TGTGCCAGCAGCGGGACCGGGACAGGATCTCCCTATGGCTACACCTTC

D: -
J: TRBJ2-1
size: -
V: TRBV27
CDR3: CASSLSGLDQFF
DNA: TGTGCCAGCAGTTTATCAGGGTTGGACCAGTTCTTC

D: -
J: TRBJ2-2
size: -
V: TRBV7-9
CDR3: CASREGGNTGELFF
DNA: TGTGCCAGCAGAGAGGGCGGTAACACCGGGGAGCTGTTTTTT

D: -
J: TRBJ2-3
size: once
V: TRBV5-6
CDR3: CASSLGGGWGADTQYF
DNA: TGTGCCAGCAGCTTGGGAGGGGGTTGGGGCGCAGATACGCAGTATTTT

D: -
J: TRBJ2-5
size: -
V: TRBV9
CDR3: CASTDDLAGRETQYF
DNA: TGTGCCAGCACGGACGATTTGGCCGGAAGGGAGACCCAGTACTTC

D: TRBD2
J: TRBJ2-1
size: -
V: TRBV14
CDR3: CASSQQAGGIYNEQFF
DNA: TGTGCCAGCAGCCAACAAGCGGGAGGGATATACAATGAGCAGTTCTTC

D: -
J: TRBJ1-5
size: -
V: TRBV27
CDR3: CASSLTGNNQPQHF
DNA: TGTGCCAGCAGTTTAACAGGAAACAATCAGCCCCAGCATTTT

D: TRBD2
J: TRBJ2-1
size: -
V: TRBV19
CDR3: CASSPLAGLYNEQFF
DNA: TGTGCCAGTAGTCCCCTAGCGGGGTTATACAATGAGCAGTTCTTC

D: -
J: TRBJ2-7
size: -
V: TRBV7-9
CDR3: CASSSIKDTWISEQYF
DNA: TGTGCCAGCAGCTCGATCAAGGACACCTGGATAAGCGAGCAGTACTTC

D: -
J: TRBJ1-5
size: -
V: TRBV27
CDR3: CASSASGNNQPQHF
DNA: TGTGCCAGCAGTGCCTCAGGGAACAATCAGCCCCAGCATTTT

D: -
J: TRBJ1-1
size: -
V: TRBV30
CDR3: CAWTGLWTEAFF
DNA: TGTGCCTGGACGGGGCTGTGGACTGAAGCTTTCTTT

D: TRBD1
J: TRBJ1-2
size: -
V: TRBV5-1
CDR3: CASSLEQGADYGYTF
DNA: TGCGCCAGCAGCTTGGAGCAGGGGGCCGACTATGGCTACACCTTC

D: TRBD2
J: TRBJ2-5
size: once
V: TRBV27
CDR3: CASGTSVIETQYF
DNA: TGTGCCAGCGGGACTAGCGTTATTGAGACCCAGTACTTC

D: -
J: TRBJ2-1
size: -
V: TRBV7-3
CDR3: CASSPSGNEQFF
DNA: TGTGCCAGCAGCCCGTCCGGCAATGAGCAGTTCTTC

D: -
J: TRBJ2-3
size: -
V: TRBV27
CDR3: CASSLGTDTQYF
DNA: TGTGCCAGCAGCTTAGGCACAGATACGCAGTATTTT

D: TRBD2
J: TRBJ2-3
size: -
V: TRBV7-9
CDR3: CASSHTGTSDTDTQYF
DNA: TGTGCCAGCAGCCATACCGGGACTAGCGACACAGATACGCAGTATTTT

D: TRBD2
J: TRBJ2-7
size: -
V: TRBV27
CDR3: CASSLSVAGEFEQYF
DNA: TGTGCCAGCAGTTTATCTGTAGCGGGAGAATTCGAGCAGTACTTC

D: TRBD1
J: TRBJ2-7
size: -
V: TRBV7-6
CDR3: CASSSRDRGIYEQYF
DNA: TGTGCCAGCAGCTCCCGGGACAGGGGTATCTACGAGCAGTACTTC

D: TRBD1
J: TRBJ1-1
size: -
V: TRBV10-1
CDR3: CASSEDDREAGAFF
DNA: TGCGCCAGCAGTGAGGATGACAGGGAGGCAGGAGCTTTCTTT

D: -
J: TRBJ2-7
size: -
V: TRBV7-9
CDR3: CASSYSLVGSSYEQYF
DNA: TGTGCCAGCAGCTACTCTTTAGTTGGGAGCTCCTACGAGCAGTACTTC

D: -
J: TRBJ1-1
size: -
V: TRBV7-9
CDR3: CASSSTRHSPLGEAFF
DNA: TGTGCCAGCAGCTCTACTCGGCACAGTCCTTTGGGAGAAGCTTTCTTT

D: -
J: TRBJ2-4
size: -
V: TRBV19
CDR3: CASSIRAWDGKNIQYF
DNA: TGTGCCAGTAGTATAAGGGCATGGGACGGCAAAAACATTCAGTACTTC

D: -
J: TRBJ1-2
size: -
V: TRBV6-1
CDR3: CASSGRHIRTNYGYTF
DNA: TGTGCCAGCAGTGGACGTCATATCAGGACTAACTATGGCTACACCTTC

D: -
J: TRBJ1-1
size: -
V: TRBV7-8
CDR3: CASSAETLGDTEAFF
DNA: TGTGCCAGCAGCGCCGAGACCCTAGGGGACACTGAAGCTTTCTTT

D: -
J: TRBJ2-2
size: -
V: TRBV5-4
CDR3: CASSPGGSGELFF
DNA: TGTGCCAGCAGCCCGGGTGGGTCCGGGGAGCTGTTTTTT

D: TRBD1
J: TRBJ2-3
size: -
V: TRBV13
CDR3: CASSLGQGASVTDTQYF
DNA: TGTGCCAGCAGCTTAGGCCAGGGGGCCTCCGTCACAGATACGCAGTATTTT

D: TRBD1
J: TRBJ2-7
size: -
V: TRBV28
CDR3: CASNLRDRRHYEQYF
DNA: TGTGCCAGCAACCTCCGGGACAGGCGTCACTACGAGCAGTACTTC

D: TRBD1
J: TRBJ2-5
size: -
V: TRBV27
CDR3: CASSARGQETQYF
DNA: TGTGCCAGCAGCGCCAGGGGGCAAGAGACCCAGTACTTC

D: -
J: TRBJ2-7
size: few
V: TRBV6-4
CDR3: CASSDWGYEQYF
DNA: TGTGCCAGCAGTGACTGGGGTTACGAGCAGTACTTC

D: TRBD2
J: TRBJ2-1
size: few
V: TRBV5-1
CDR3: CASSLGGGAYNEQFF
DNA: TGCGCCAGCAGCTTGGGCGGGGGGGCCTACAATGAGCAGTTCTTC

D: -
J: TRBJ2-5
size: -
V: TRBV19
CDR3: CASSSEETQYF
DNA: TGTGCCTCCAGTTCGGAGGAGACCCAGTACTTC

D: -
J: TRBJ1-3
size: -
V: TRBV7-2
CDR3: CASSLGRAGNTIYF
DNA: TGTGCCAGCAGCTTAGGCAGGGCTGGAAACACCATATATTTT

D: -
J: TRBJ2-7
size: -
V: TRBV5-1
CDR3: CASSLGRVNEQYF
DNA: TGCGCCAGCAGCTTGGGGAGGGTAAACGAGCAGTACTTC

D: -
J: TRBJ2-5
size: -
V: TRBV18
CDR3: CASSPPAEGETQYF
DNA: TGTGCCAGCTCACCACCGGCCGAGGGAGAGACCCAGTACTTC

D: -
J: TRBJ2-2
size: -
V: TRBV2
CDR3: CASGLLESNTGELFF
DNA: TGTGCCAGCGGACTCCTAGAGAGTAACACCGGGGAGCTGTTTTTT